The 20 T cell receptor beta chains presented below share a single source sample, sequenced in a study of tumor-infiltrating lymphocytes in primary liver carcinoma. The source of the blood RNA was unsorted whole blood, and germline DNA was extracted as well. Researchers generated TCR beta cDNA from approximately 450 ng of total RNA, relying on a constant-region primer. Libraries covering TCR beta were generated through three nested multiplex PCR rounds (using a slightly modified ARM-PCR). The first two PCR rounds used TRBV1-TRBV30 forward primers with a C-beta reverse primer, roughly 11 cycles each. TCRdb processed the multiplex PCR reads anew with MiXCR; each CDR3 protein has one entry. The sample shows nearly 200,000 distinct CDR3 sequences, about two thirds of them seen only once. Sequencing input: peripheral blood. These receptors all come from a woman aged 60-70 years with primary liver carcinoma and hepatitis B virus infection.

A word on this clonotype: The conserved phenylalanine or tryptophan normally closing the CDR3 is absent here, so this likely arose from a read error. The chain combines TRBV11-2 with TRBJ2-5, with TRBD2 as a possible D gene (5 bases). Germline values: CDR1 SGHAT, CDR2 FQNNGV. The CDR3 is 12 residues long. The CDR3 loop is CANSQAGETQYL. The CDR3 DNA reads TGTGCCAACAGCCAGGCGGGAGAGACCCAGTACCTC.

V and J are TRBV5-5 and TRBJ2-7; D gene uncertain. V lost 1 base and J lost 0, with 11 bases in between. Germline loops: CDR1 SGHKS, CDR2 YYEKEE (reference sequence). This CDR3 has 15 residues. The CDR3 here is CASSLMAGTSYEQYF. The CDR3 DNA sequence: TGTGCCAGCAGCTTGATGGCAGGAACCTCCTACGAGCAGTACTTC.

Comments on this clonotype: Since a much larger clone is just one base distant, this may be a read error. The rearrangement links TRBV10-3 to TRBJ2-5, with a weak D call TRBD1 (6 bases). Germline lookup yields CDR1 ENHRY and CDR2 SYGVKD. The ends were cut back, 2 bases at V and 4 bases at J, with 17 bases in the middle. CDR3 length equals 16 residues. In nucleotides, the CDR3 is TGTGCCATCAGTGAGAAATTGACAGGCAACCTAGAGACCCAGTACTTC. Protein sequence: CAISEKLTGNLETQYF.

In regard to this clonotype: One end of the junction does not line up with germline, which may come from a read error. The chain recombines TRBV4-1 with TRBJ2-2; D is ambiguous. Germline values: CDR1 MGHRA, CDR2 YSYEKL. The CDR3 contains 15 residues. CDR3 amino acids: CASSQAIGLAGELFF. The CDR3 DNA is TGCGCCAGTAGCCAAGCCATAGGGTTGGCCGGGGAGCTGTTTTTT.

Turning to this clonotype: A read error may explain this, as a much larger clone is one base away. The CDR3 bases are TGTGCCAGCAGTCTCAAGTCGACGAGTCCCACTGTCGAGCAGTACTTC. Translated, it gives CASSLKSTSPTVEQYF. This chain connects TRBV28 to TRBJ2-7; D not certain. CDR3 length: 16 amino acids. V lost 5 bases and J 6 bases, leaving 23 bases between the germline ends. Germline lookup yields CDR1 MDHEN and CDR2 SYDVKM.

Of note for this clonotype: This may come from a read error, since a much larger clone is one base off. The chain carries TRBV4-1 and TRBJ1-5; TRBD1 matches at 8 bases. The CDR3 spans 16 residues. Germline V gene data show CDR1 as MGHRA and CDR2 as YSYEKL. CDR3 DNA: TGCCCCAGCAGCCAAGTTCAGGGGGCCCGCAATCAGCCCCAGCATTTT. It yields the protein CPSSQVQGARNQPQHF.

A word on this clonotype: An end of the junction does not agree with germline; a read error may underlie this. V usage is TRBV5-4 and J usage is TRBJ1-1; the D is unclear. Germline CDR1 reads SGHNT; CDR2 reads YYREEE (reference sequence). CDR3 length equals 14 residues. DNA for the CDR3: TGTGCCAGCATCTTGCTAAACTTGGACGCTGAAGCTCTCTTT. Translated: CASILLNLDAEALF.

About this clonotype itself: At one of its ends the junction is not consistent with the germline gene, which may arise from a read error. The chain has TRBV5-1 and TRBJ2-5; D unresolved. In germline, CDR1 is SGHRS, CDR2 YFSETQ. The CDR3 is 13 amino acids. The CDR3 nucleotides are TGCGCCAGCAGCACCACCCCAGAATTCCCGGGCCTCTTC. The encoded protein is CASSTTPEFPGLF.

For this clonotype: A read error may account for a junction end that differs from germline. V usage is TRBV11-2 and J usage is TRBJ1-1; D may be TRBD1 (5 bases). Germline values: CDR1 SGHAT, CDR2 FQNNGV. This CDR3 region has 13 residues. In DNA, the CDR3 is TGTGCCGGCAGCTTAGCGGGACTGCATTACGCTTTCTTT. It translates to CAGSLAGLHYAFF.

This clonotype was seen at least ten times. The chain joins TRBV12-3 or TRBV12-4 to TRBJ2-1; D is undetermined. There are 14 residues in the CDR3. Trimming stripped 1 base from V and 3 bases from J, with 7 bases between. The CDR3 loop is CASSLVSRYNEQFF. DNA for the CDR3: TGTGCCAGCAGTTTAGTTTCCCGCTACAATGAGCAGTTCTTC.

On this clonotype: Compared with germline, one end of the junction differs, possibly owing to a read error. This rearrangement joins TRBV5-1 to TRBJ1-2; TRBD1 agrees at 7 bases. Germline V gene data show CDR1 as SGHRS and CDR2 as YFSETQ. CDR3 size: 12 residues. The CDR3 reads CASSESGGGYTF. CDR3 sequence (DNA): TGCGCCAGCAGCGAGTCAGGGGGTGGCTACACTTTC.

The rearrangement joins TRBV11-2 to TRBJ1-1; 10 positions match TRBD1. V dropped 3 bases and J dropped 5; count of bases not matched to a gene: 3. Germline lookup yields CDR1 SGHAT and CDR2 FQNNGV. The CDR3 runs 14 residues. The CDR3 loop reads CASSFGTGDTEAFF. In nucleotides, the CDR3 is TGTGCCAGCAGCTTTGGGACAGGGGATACTGAAGCTTTCTTT.

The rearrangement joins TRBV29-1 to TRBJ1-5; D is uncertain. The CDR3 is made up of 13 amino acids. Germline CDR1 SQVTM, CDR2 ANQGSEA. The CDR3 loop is CIDGENSNQPQHF. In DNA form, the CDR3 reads TGCATCGATGGAGAGAACAGCAATCAGCCCCAGCATTTT.

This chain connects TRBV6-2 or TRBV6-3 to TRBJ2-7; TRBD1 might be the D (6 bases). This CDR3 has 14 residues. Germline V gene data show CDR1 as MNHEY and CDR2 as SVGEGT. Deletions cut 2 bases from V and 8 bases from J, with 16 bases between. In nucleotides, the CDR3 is TGTGCCAGCAGTTACCCGAGACAGGCTTACAAGCAGTACTTC. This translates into CASSYPRQAYKQYF.

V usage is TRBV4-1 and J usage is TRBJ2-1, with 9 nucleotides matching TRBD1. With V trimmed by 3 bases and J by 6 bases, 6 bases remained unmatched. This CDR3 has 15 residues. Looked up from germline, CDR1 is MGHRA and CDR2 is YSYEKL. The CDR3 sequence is CASSQWDREVNEQFF. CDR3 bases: TGCGCCAGCAGCCAGTGGGACAGGGAGGTCAATGAGCAGTTCTTC.

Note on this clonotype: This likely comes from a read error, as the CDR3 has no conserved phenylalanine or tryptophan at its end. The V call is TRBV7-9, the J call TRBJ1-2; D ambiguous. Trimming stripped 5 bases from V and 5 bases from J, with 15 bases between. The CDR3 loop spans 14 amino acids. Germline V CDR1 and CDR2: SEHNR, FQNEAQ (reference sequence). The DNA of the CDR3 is TGTGCCAGCAGCCGATCAGACATAGAGTATGGCTACACCTCC. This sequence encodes CASSRSDIEYGYTS.

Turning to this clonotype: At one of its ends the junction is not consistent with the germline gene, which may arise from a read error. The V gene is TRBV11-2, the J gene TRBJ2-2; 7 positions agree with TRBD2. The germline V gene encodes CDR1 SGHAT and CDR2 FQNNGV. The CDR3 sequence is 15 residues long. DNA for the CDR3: TGTGCCAGCAGCTTCGCGGGGGTGGACACCGGGGAGATGTTTTTT. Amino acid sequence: CASSFAGVDTGEMFF.

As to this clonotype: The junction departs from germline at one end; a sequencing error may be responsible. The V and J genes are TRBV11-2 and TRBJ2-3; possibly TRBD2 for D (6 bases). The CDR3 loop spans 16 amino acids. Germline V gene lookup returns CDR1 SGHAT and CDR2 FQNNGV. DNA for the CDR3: TGTGCCAGCAGCTTAGATGACCGGACTAACACAGATACGCAGTATTTC. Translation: CASSLDDRTNTDTQYF.

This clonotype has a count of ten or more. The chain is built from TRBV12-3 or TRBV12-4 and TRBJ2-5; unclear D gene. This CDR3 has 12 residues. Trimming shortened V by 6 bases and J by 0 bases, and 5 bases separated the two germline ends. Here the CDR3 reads CASSEYQETQYF. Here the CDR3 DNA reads TGTGCCAGCAGCGAGTACCAAGAGACCCAGTACTTC.

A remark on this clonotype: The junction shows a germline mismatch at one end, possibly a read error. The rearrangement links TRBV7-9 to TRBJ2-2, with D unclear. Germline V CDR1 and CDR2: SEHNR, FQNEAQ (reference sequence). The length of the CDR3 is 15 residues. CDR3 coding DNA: TGTGCCAGCAGCTTCAAGGATCCGAACGCCGGGGAGCTGTTTTTT. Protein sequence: CASSFKDPNAGELFF.